The 6 T cell receptor beta chains below were found in one sample sequenced in a study of radiation and T cells in renal cell carcinoma. This table comes from immunoSEQ multiplex PCR, and its TCRdb copy is limited to in-frame clones, with some not included. Of 150,000 or so clones in the sample, 88% were seen once. As for time point: baseline pretreatment blood. As for treatment: 15 Gy SBRT to primary tumor, nephrectomy 4 weeks later. The sequenced sample was blood, obtained from a patient whose treatment included radiotherapy and nephrectomy. Receptors originate from a woman in her seventies with renal cell carcinoma.

V and J are TRBV13 and TRBJ1-3; D uncertain. In germline, CDR1 is PRHDT, CDR2 FYEKMQ (reference sequence). The CDR3 is 13 residues long. The V end was cut by 2 bases, the J end by 5 bases, with 7 bases between. The CDR3 coding sequence is TGTGCCAGCAGCTTAAGGAGCAGAAACACCATATATTTT. It specifies CASSLRSRNTIYF.

The V and J genes are TRBV9 and TRBJ2-3; D not resolved. CDR1 is SGDLS and CDR2 is YYNGEE in the germline V gene. Trimming stripped 0 bases from V and 2 bases from J, with 7 bases between. The CDR3 is 14 residues long. CDR3 in amino acids: CASSVVPDTDTQYF. CDR3 nucleotides: TGTGCCAGCAGCGTAGTACCAGACACAGATACGCAGTATTTT.

The chain couples TRBV28 to TRBJ1-3, with D tentatively TRBD1 (6 bases). The V and J ends lost 5 bases and 2 bases respectively, with 16 bases between them. Looked up from germline, CDR1 is MDHEN and CDR2 is SYDVKM. The CDR3 length is 16 residues. The CDR3 coding sequence is TGTGCCAGCAGTCCTCATGACAGGAAACCTGGAAACACCATATATTTT. Protein product: CASSPHDRKPGNTIYF.

The CDR3 reads CASSPSGRGSSEKLFF. For the CDR3, the DNA is TGTGCCAGCAGCCCCTCGGGAAGGGGATCAAGTGAAAAACTGTTTTTT. The chain links TRBV5-6 to TRBJ1-4; a weak D match, TRBD1 (5 bases). Germline lookup yields CDR1 SGHDT and CDR2 YYEEEE. V lost 4 bases and J lost 7, with 20 bases in between. The CDR3 extends over 16 amino acids.

The rearrangement uses TRBV30 and TRBJ2-4, with D tentatively TRBD1 (6 bases). CDR1 is GTSNPN, CDR2 SVGIG, per germline (reference sequence). CDR3 length: 15 amino acids. Trimming took off 0 bases at V and 3 bases at J, with 12 bases between the two ends. The CDR3 sequence: CAWSVGQSGKNIQYF. The CDR3 DNA follows: TGTGCCTGGAGTGTAGGACAGTCTGGCAAAAACATTCAGTACTTC.

The genes are TRBV2 and TRBJ1-1; 10 bases line up with TRBD1. CDR1 and CDR2 (germline): SNHLY, FYNNEI. J gave up 5 bases and V 7 bases, and 7 bases lay outside the gene matches. The CDR3 is made up of 14 amino acids. CDR3 sequence (DNA): TGTGCCAGCACTCGGGACAGGGGAAGGACTGAAGCTTTCTTT. It yields the protein CASTRDRGRTEAFF.